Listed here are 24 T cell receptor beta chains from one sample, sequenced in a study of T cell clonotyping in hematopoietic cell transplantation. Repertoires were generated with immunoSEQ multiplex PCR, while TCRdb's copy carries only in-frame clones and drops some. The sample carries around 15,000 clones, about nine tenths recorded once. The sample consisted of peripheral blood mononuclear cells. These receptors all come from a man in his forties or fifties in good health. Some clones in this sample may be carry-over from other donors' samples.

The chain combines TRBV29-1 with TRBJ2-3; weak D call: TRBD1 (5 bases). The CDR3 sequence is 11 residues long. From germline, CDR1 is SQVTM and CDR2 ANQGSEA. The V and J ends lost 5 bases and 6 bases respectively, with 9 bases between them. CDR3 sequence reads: CSVYRPDTQYF. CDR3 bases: TGCAGCGTTTACAGGCCCGATACGCAGTATTTT.

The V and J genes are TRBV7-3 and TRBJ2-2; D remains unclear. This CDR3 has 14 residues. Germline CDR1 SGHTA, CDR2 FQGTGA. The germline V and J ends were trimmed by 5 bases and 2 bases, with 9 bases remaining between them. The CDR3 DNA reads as TGTGCCAGCAGCCTTGGAACAAACACCGGGGAGCTGTTTTTT. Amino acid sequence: CASSLGTNTGELFF.

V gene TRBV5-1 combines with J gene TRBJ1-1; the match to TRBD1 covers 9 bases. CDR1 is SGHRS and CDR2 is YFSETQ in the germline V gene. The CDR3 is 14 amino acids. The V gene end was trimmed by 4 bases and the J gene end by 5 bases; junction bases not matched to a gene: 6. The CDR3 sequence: CASSHGTGQTEAFF. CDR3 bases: TGCGCCAGCAGCCACGGGACAGGGCAAACTGAAGCTTTCTTT.

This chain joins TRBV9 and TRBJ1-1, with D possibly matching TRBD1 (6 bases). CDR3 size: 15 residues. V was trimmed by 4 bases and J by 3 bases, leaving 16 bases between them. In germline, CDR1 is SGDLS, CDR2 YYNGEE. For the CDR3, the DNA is TGTGCCAGCAGCACCGGGTGGGGGGCGGACACTGAAGCTTTCTTT. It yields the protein CASSTGWGADTEAFF.

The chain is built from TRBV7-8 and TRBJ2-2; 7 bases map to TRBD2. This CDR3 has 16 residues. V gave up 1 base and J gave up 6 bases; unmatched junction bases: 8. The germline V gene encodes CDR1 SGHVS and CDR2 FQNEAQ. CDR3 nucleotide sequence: TGTGCCAGCAGCTTAGTGGGAGCGGGGAGACCCGGGGAGCTGTTTTTT. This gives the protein CASSLVGAGRPGELFF.

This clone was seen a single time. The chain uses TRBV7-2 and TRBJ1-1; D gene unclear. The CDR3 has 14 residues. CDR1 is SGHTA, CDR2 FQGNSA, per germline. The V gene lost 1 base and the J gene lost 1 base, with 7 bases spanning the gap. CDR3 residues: CASSLVAGNTEAFF. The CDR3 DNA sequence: TGTGCCAGCAGCTTAGTTGCCGGGAACACTGAAGCTTTCTTT.

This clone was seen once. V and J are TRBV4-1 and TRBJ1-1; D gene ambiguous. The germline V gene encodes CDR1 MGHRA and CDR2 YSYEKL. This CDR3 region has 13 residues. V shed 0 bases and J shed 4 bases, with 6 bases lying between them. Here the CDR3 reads CASSQEGSTEAFF. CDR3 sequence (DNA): TGCGCCAGCAGCCAAGAGGGGAGCACTGAAGCTTTCTTT.

CDR3 sequence reads: CASIGEDLNTEAFF. As DNA, the CDR3 is TGTGCCAGCATCGGGGAGGATCTGAACACTGAAGCTTTCTTT. The chain combines TRBV2 with TRBJ1-1, with D unclear. CDR3 length: 14 amino acids. Germline CDR1 reads SNHLY; CDR2 reads FYNNEI. Deletions cut 7 bases from V and 0 bases from J, with 12 bases between.

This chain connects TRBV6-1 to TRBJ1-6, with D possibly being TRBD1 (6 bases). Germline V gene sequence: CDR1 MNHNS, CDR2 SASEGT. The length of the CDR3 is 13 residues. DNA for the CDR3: TGTGCGGCCCAAAGACAGGCCAATTCACCCCTCCACTTT. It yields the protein CAAQRQANSPLHF.

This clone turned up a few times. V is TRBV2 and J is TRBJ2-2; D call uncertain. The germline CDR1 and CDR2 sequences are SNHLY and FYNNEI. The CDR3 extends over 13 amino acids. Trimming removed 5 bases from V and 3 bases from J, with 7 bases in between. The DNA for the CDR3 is TGTGCCAGCAGTAGGACGGACACCGGGGAGCTGTTTTTT. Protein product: CASSRTDTGELFF.

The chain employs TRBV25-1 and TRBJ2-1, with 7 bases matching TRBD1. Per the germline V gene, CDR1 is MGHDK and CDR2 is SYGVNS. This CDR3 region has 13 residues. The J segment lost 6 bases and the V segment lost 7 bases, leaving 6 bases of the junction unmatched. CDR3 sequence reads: CASIRQGPNEQFF. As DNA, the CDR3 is TGTGCCAGCATAAGACAGGGCCCCAATGAGCAGTTCTTC.

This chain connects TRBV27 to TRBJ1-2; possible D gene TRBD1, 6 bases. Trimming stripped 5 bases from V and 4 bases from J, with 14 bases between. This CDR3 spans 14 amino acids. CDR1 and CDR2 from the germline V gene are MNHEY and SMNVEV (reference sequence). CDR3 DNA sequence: TGTGCCAGCAGTCCGCGAGGGGGAGGCTATGGCTACACCTTC. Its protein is CASSPRGGGYGYTF.

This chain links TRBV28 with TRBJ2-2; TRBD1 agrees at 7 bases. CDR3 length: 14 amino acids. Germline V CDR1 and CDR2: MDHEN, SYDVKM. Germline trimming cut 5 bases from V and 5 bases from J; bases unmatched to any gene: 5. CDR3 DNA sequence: TGTGCCAGCAGTACGACAGGGTTGACCGGGGAGCTGTTTTTT. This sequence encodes CASSTTGLTGELFF.

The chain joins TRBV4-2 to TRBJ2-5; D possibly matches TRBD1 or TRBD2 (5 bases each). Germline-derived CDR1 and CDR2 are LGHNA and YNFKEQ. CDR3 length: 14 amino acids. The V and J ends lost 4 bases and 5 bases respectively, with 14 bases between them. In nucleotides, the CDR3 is TGTGCCAGCAGCCCTACAAGGGACGGGGAGACCCAGTACTTC. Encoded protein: CASSPTRDGETQYF.

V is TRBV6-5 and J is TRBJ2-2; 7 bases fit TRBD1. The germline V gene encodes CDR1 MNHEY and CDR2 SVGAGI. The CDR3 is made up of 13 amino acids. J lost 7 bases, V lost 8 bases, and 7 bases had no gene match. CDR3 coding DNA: TGTGCCAGCGGAAGGGGGCCCGGCGGGGAGCTGTTTTTT. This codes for CASGRGPGGELFF.

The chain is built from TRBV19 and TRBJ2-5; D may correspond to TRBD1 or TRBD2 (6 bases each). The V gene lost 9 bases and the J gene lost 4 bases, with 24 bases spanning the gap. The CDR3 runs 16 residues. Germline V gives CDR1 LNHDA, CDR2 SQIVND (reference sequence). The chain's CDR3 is CASRAEGGGLGETQYF. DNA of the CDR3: TGTGCCAGCAGGGCCGAGGGGGGCGGACTTGGAGAGACCCAGTACTTC. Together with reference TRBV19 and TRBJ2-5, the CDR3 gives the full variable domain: DGGITQSPKYLFRKEGQNVTLSCEQNLNHDAMYWYRQDPGQGLRLIYYSQIVNDFQKGDIAEGYSVSREKKESFPLTVTSAQKNPTAFYLCASRAEGGGLGETQYFGPGTRLLVL.

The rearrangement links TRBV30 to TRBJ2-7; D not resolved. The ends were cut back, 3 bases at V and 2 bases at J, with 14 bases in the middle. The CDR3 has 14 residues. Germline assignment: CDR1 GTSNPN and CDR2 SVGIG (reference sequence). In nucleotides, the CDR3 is TGTGCCTGGAGCCTAGGCGCGGCGACCTACGAGCAGTACTTC. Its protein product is CAWSLGAATYEQYF.

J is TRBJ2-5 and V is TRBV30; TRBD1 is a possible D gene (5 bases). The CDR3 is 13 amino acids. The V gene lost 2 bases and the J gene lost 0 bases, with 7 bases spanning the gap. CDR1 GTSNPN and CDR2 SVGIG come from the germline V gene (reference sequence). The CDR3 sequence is CAWSQGNQETQYF. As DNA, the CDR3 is TGTGCCTGGAGTCAGGGAAACCAAGAGACCCAGTACTTC.

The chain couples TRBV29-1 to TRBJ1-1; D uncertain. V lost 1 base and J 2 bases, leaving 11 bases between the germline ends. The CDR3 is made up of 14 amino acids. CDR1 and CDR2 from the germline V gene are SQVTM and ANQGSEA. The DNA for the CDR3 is TGCAGCGTTGAAGGTTTAGGGCTTAACACTGAAGCTTTCTTT. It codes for CSVEGLGLNTEAFF.

The chain's CDR3 is CAWSQGLVEAFF. The CDR3 DNA follows: TGTGCCTGGAGTCAGGGGCTCGTAGAAGCTTTCTTT. The chain employs TRBV30 and TRBJ1-1; D is possibly TRBD1 (6 bases). The V and J ends lost 2 bases and 8 bases respectively, with 12 bases between them. CDR1 and CDR2 (germline): GTSNPN, SVGIG (reference sequence). This CDR3 has 12 residues.

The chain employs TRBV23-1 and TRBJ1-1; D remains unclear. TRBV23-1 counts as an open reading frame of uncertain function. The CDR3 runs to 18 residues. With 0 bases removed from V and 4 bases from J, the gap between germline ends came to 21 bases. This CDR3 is CASSQSSAGQPGSTEAFF. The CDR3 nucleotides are TGCGCCAGCAGTCAATCGTCGGCAGGCCAACCGGGGAGCACTGAAGCTTTCTTT.

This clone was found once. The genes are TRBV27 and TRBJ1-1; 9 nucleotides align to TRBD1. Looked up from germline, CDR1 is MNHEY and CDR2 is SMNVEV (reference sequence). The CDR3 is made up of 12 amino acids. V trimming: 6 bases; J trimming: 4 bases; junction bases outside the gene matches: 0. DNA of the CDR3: TGTGCCAGCAGGACAGGGGGCACTGAAGCTTTCTTT. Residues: CASRTGGTEAFF.

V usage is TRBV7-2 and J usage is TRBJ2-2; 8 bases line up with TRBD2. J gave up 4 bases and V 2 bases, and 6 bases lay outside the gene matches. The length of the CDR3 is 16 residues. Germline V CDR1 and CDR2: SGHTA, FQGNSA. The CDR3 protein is CASSLPGGASTGELFF. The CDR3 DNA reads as TGTGCCAGCAGCTTACCCGGGGGGGCCTCCACCGGGGAGCTGTTTTTT.

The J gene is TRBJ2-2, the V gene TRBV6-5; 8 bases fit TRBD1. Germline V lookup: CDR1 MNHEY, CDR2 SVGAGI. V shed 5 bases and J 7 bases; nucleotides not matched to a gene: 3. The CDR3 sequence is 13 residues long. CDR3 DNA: TGTGCCAGCAGTGACAGGGGAATCGGGGAGCTGTTTTTT. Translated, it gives CASSDRGIGELFF.